The clone carrying this T cell receptor beta chain was seen many times. Its antigen is unknown. This specimen belongs to a study of T cells in Graves' hyperthyroidism and ophthalmopathy. Study conclusions and caveats: Ophthalmopathy could be told apart from stable hyperthyroidism with a 13 V-J model.

Amplified regions were TCR beta CDR3 sequences from RNA transcripts. With the HTBI primer set, the TCR CDR3 went through a first round of RT-PCR. MiXCR was run by TCRdb on the multiplex PCR reads, yielding one entry per CDR3 protein. The data show approximately 400,000 distinct CDR3 sequences, about a fifth seen once. The diagnostic basis comprised clinical symptoms, serum thyroxine and TRAb, thyroid ultrasound and orbital computed tomography. The sample taken for sequencing was blood. The sequence derives from a man younger than 35 with Graves' ophthalmopathy.

CDR3 sequence (DNA): TGTGCCAGCAGCCTCGGGGCGCGGGATGAGCAGTTCTTC. Protein sequence: CASSLGARDEQFF. The chain uses TRBV13 and TRBJ2-1, with D possibly being TRBD1 or TRBD2 (5 bases each). Germline values: CDR1 PRHDT, CDR2 FYEKMQ (reference sequence). V lost 5 bases to trimming and J lost 8 bases, with 13 bases between them. The CDR3 is made up of 13 amino acids. The whole variable domain, remainder taken from reference TRBV13 and TRBJ2-1, is AAGVIQSPRHLIKEKRETATLKCYPIPRHDTVYWYQQGPGQDPQFLISFYEKMQSDKGSIPDRFSAQQFSDYHSELNMSSLELGDSALYFCASSLGARDEQFFGPGTRLTVL.